The TCR beta chain described here comes from a study of cytomegalovirus exposure and HLA in healthy donors. V lost 4 bases and J lost 5, with 8 bases in between. The CDR3 has 12 residues. Germline CDR1 and CDR2: SGHTA and FQGNSA. Sequencing was performed with immunoSEQ multiplex PCR; in TCRdb, only in-frame clones are kept and a portion is missing. The sample shows under 300,000 clones, 80% to 90% of them seen only once. Sequences were obtained from PBMCs. The rearrangement links TRBV7-2 to TRBJ2-5; D unresolved. The sequence came from a young woman in good health and CMV-seronegative. The CDR3 loop reads CASSSNSETQYF. The DNA of the CDR3 is TGTGCCAGCAGCTCCAACTCGGAGACCCAGTACTTC.